The present entry profiles one T cell receptor beta chain with its context. The sample is drawn from a study of cytomegalovirus exposure and HLA in healthy donors. The PCR had 60 Vbeta and 13 Jbeta primers. Assay used: immunoSEQ multiplex PCR; TCRdb lists only in-frame clones, some missing. The sample comprises 100,000 to 150,000 clones, 78% of which are singletons, and around 2% rests with the top ten. Trimming cost V 0 bases and J 1 base, with 10 bases left between them. The CDR3 extends over 15 amino acids. The V gene's germline CDR1 is SGHKS and CDR2 YYEKEE (reference sequence). Sequenced: PBMCs. The V call is TRBV5-5, the J call TRBJ1-1; possibly TRBD1 for D (6 bases). The sequence came from a woman aged 40 to 49 in good health and CMV-seronegative. For the CDR3, the DNA is TGTGCCAGCAGCTTGGCCAAGGGACAGAACACTGAAGCTTTCTTT. It encodes CASSLAKGQNTEAFF.